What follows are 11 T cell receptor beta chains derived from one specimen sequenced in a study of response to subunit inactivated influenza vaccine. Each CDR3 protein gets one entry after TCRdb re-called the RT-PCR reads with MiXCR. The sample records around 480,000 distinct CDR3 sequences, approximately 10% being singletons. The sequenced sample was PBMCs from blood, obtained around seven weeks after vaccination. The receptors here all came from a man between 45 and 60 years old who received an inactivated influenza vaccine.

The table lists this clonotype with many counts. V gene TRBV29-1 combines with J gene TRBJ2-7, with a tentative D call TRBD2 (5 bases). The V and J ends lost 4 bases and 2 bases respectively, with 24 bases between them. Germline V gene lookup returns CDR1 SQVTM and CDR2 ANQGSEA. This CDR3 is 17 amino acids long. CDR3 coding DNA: TGCAGCGTTGTAGGTGGACCCAGCGGACGACACCCCTACGAGCAGTACTTC. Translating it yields CSVVGGPSGRHPYEQYF.

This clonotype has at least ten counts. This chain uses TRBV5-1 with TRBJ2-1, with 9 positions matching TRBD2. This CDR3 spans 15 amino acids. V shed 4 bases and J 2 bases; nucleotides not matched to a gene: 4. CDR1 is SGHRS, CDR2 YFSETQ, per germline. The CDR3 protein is CASSDLAGAYNEQFF. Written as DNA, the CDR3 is TGCGCCAGCAGCGATTTAGCGGGAGCCTACAATGAGCAGTTCTTC. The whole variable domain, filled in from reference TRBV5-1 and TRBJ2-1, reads KAGVTQTPRYLIKTRGQQVTLSCSPISGHRSVSWYQQTPGQGLQFLFEYFSETQRNKGNFPGRFSGRQFSNSRSEMNVSTLELGDSALYLCASSDLAGAYNEQFFGPGTRLTVL.

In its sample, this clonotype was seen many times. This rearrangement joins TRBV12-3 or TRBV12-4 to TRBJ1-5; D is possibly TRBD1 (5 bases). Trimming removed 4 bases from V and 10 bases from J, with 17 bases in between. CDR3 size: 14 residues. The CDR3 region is CASSSRRWGNPQHF. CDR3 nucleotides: TGTGCCAGCAGTTCCCGAAGGTGGGGGAATCCCCAGCATTTT.

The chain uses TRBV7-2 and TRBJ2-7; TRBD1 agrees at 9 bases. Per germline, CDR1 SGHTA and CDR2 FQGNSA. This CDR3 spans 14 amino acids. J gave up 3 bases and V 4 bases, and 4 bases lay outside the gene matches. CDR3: CASSWRQGGYEQYF. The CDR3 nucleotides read TGTGCCAGCAGCTGGAGACAGGGGGGCTACGAGCAGTACTTC.

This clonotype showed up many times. The CDR3 DNA sequence: TGTGCCAGCAGGTCCGGGGCCTACTATGGCTACACCTTC. Protein product: CASRSGAYYGYTF. The rearrangement joins TRBV28 to TRBJ1-2; D is possibly TRBD1 (5 bases). The CDR3 sequence is 13 residues long. V lost 6 bases, J lost 3 bases, and 11 bases lay in between. Looked up from germline, CDR1 is MDHEN and CDR2 is SYDVKM.

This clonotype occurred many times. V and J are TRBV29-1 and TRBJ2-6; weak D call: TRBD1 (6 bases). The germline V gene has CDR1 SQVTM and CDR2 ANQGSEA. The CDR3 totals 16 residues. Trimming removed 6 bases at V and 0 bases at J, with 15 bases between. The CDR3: CSVEGDTDSGANVLTF. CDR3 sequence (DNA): TGCAGCGTCGAGGGGGACACCGACTCTGGGGCCAACGTCCTGACTTTC.

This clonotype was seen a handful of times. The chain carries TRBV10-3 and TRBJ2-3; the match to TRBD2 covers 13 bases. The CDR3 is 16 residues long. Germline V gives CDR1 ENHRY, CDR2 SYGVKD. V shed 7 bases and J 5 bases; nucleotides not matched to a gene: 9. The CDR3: CAITPGLAGDRDTQYF. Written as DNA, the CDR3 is TGTGCCATCACCCCCGGACTAGCGGGAGATAGAGATACGCAGTATTTT.

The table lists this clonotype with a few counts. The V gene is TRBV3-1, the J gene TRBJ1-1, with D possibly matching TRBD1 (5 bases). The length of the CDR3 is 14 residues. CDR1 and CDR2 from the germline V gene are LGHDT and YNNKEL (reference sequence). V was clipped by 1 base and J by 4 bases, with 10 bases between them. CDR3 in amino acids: CASSQGGQSTEAFF. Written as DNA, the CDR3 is TGTGCCAGCAGCCAAGGAGGACAATCCACTGAAGCTTTCTTT.

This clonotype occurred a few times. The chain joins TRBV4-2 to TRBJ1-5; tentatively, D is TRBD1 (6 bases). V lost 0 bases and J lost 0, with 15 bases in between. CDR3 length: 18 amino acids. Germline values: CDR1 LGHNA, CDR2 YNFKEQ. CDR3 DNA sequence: TGTGCCAGCAGCCAAGATTATATGGGGGCCGATAGCAATCAGCCCCAGCATTTT. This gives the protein CASSQDYMGADSNQPQHF.

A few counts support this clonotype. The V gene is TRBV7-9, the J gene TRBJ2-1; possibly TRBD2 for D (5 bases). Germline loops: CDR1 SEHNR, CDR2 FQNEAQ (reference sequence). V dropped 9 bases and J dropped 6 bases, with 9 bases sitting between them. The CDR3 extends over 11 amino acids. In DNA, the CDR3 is TGTGCCAGGGGGAGCGCCAATGAGCAGTTCTTC. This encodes CARGSANEQFF.

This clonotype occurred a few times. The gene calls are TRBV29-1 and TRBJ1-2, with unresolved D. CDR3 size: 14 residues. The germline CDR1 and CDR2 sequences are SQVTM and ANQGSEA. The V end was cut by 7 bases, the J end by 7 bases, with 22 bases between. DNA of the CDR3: TGCAGCGGGAGGACCACTGACATACTGGGTGGCTACACCTTC. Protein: CSGRTTDILGGYTF.